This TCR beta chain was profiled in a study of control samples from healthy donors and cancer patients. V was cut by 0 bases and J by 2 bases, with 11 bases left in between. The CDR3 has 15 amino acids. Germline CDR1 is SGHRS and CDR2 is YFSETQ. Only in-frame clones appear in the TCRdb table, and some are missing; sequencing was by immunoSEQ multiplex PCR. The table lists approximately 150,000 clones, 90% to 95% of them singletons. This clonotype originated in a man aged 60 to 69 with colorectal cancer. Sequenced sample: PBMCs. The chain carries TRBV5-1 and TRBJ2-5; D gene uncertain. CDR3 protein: CASSLAPTPQETQYF. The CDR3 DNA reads TGCGCCAGCAGCTTGGCACCGACACCACAAGAGACCCAGTACTTC.